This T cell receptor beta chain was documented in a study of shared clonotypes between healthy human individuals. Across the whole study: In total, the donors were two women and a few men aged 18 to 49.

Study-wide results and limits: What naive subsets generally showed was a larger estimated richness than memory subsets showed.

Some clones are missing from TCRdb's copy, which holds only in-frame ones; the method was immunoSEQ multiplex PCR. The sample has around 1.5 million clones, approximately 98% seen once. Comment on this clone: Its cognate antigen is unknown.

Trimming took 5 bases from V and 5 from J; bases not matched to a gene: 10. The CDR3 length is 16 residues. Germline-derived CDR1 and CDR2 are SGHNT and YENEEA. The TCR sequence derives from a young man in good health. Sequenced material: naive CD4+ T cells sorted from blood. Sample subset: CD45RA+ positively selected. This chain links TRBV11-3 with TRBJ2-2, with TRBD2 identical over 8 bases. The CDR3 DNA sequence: TGTGCCAGCAGCCGATCAGCGGGAGTCGGAACCGGGGAGCTGTTTTTT. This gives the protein CASSRSAGVGTGELFF.